By proportion, the clone carrying this TCR beta chain is large. Its antigen remains unknown. Each TCR cDNA molecule bore a unique molecular identifier. TCRdb re-called the 5' RACE reads through MiXCR, storing one row per CDR3 protein. This sample yields about 10,000 distinct CDR3 sequences, of which roughly 10% are seen a single time; 10% to 15% belongs to the top ten. This sample was included in a study of spatial heterogeneity in lung cancer. Study overall: Beta-chain sequences consistently outnumbered alpha-chain sequences in detection.

The length of the CDR3 is 13 residues. Germline V CDR1 and CDR2: MNHEY, SVGAGI. Trimming stripped 6 bases from V and 1 base from J, with 10 bases between. Notes on the study in general: Counts for ubiquitous and regional expanded TCRs went along with ubiquitous and regional nonsynonymous mutations, respectively. Higher tumor mutation counts went along with higher counts of expanded intratumoral alpha and beta TCRs.

The time point was: sample taken at primary tumor resection. V gene TRBV6-5 combines with J gene TRBJ2-7, with D possibly matching TRBD2 (6 bases). The sequenced sample was lung tumor tissue, obtained at surgery. The TCR sequence derives from a female donor with early-stage non-small cell lung cancer. The CDR3 nucleotides are TGTGCCAGCAGGCTACGGGAGTCCTACGAGCAGTACTTC. Residues: CASRLRESYEQYF.